This T cell receptor beta chain was recorded in a study of T cells after yellow fever vaccination. Looking at the study overall: SMART-Seq v4 Ultra Low Input prepared the low-cell-number fractions. General study points: CD4 and CD8 compartments shared a small share of clonotypes, likely from convergent recombination. By day 5 rather than day 15, the secondary response had peaked, though it was weaker.

This CDR3 contains 15 residues. The germline V gene encodes CDR1 LNHNV and CDR2 YYDKDF (reference sequence). V lost 6 bases and J 3 bases, leaving 15 bases between the germline ends. Conversion of TCR transcripts into cDNA relied on 5'RACE template switching, which added a universal primer site and UMIs. TCRdb called the 5' RACE reads again in MiXCR, with one record for every CDR3 protein. The data contain 78,000 or so distinct CDR3 sequences, more than 5.5% of them singletons. To note about this clonotype: Its specificity is unknown.

Sequencing used CD8+ T cells sorted from PBMCs, obtained roughly 10 days after the first yellow fever vaccination. This sequence originates from a young man who received the YFV17D yellow fever vaccine. The chain employs TRBV15 and TRBJ1-5; D is possibly TRBD1 (6 bases). This chain's CDR3 is CATSPQGGANQPQHF. The DNA of the CDR3 is TGTGCCACCAGTCCCCAAGGGGGGGCCAATCAGCCCCAGCATTTT.